Below, one TCR beta chain is given with its context. The sample originates from a study of cytomegalovirus exposure and HLA in healthy donors. The length of the CDR3 is 13 residues. PCR amplification relied on 60 Vbeta primers (plus 13 Jbeta primers). TCRdb's table, derived via immunoSEQ multiplex PCR, lists solely in-frame clones and lacks some. The sample consists of 150,000 to 200,000 clones, 75% to 90% of them appearing once. The sequenced material came from PBMCs. The chain recombines TRBV21-1 with TRBJ1-1. TRBV21-1 is annotated as a pseudogene. The source of this sequence is a woman aged 50 to 65 in good health and CMV-seropositive. CDR3: CASLWTAVTEAFF. CDR3 nucleotide sequence: TGTGCCAGCCTTTGGACTGCCGTCACTGAAGCTTTCTTT.